These 18 T cell receptor beta chains were all obtained from the same sample, sequenced in a study of T cell responses to AZD1222 COVID-19 vaccine. TCRdb keeps only in-frame clones here, not all; method: immunoSEQ multiplex PCR. The table has 120,000 or so clones, 70% to 90% seen once. The specimen comprised peripheral blood, sampled on day 0 of AZD1222 vaccination. All receptors derive from an adult in good health.

The gene calls are TRBV5-8 and TRBJ1-3; D is unclear. Germline assignment: CDR1 SGHTS and CDR2 YDEGEE. The CDR3 loop spans 16 amino acids. Trimming pared 1 base from V and 0 bases from J, leaving 11 bases between. The CDR3 here is CASSLRGTYSGNTIYF. CDR3 DNA: TGTGCCAGCAGCTTGCGCGGAACCTACTCTGGAAACACCATATATTTT.

This clone was seen only a few times. The chain is built from TRBV19 and TRBJ2-7, with D possibly being TRBD1 (6 bases). Germline loops: CDR1 LNHDA, CDR2 SQIVND (reference sequence). V was cut by 4 bases and J by 3 bases, with 13 bases left in between. The CDR3 consists of 14 residues. The CDR3 protein is CASSTNDRIYEQYF. The CDR3 DNA sequence: TGTGCCAGTAGTACAAACGACAGGATCTACGAGCAGTACTTC.

This clone has only a few counts. This rearrangement joins TRBV27 to TRBJ2-5; D perhaps matches TRBD2 (6 bases). There are 12 residues in the CDR3. Germline values: CDR1 MNHEY, CDR2 SMNVEV (reference sequence). The germline V and J ends were trimmed by 6 bases and 6 bases, with 11 bases remaining between them. This chain's CDR3 is CASRTGGQTQYF. The CDR3 DNA is TGTGCCAGCAGGACCGGGGGACAGACCCAGTACTTC.

The chain couples TRBV6-2 or TRBV6-3 to TRBJ1-1; D uncertain. Germline V gives CDR1 MNHEY, CDR2 SVGEGT. The CDR3 covers 19 residues. The germline V and J ends were trimmed by 4 bases and 1 base, with 25 bases remaining between them. As DNA, the CDR3 is TGTGCCAGCAGTTCGCGGACTACCACCCTAGTGGGTGGGAACACTGAAGCTTTCTTT. Translated: CASSSRTTTLVGGNTEAFF.

The chain uses TRBV29-1 and TRBJ2-3, with 7 positions matching TRBD2. After removal of 8 bases from V and 0 bases from J, the junction contained 8 bases not matched to a gene. This CDR3 is built from 14 residues. Germline-derived CDR1 and CDR2 are SQVTM and ANQGSEA. CDR3 nucleotide sequence: TGCAGCTCGGGGGGTTCCTCTAGCACAGATACGCAGTATTTT. Translated, it gives CSSGGSSSTDTQYF.

The chain couples TRBV14 to TRBJ2-7; D may be TRBD1 or TRBD2 (6 bases each). The CDR3 is 19 residues long. Germline CDR1 is SGHDN and CDR2 is FVKESK. Trimming pared 4 bases from V and 4 bases from J, leaving 29 bases between. The CDR3: CASSRGGTGTLLARYEQYF. DNA for the CDR3: TGTGCCAGCAGCCGAGGAGGAACAGGGACCCTGCTAGCGCGGTACGAGCAGTACTTC.

This sequence joins TRBV6-5 and TRBJ2-5; 8 positions match TRBD1. The CDR3 is 14 residues long. Germline CDR1 MNHEY, CDR2 SVGAGI. Germline trimming cut 8 bases from V and 1 base from J; bases unmatched to any gene: 6. The CDR3 coding sequence is TGTGCCAGCTTGGGACAGGTGATCCAAGAGACCCAGTACTTC. Its protein product is CASLGQVIQETQYF.

The sample holds one count of this clone. The chain joins TRBV3-1 (or the pseudogene TRBV3-2) to TRBJ2-2; possibly TRBD1 for D (5 bases). Trimming cost V 0 bases and J 5 bases, with 7 bases left between them. The CDR3 is 14 residues long. Germline CDR1 reads LGHDT; CDR2 reads YNNKEL (reference sequence). The CDR3 sequence: CASSQEGATGELFF. The CDR3 coding sequence is TGTGCCAGCAGCCAAGAAGGGGCTACCGGGGAGCTGTTTTTT.

This clone was seen a handful of times. The rearrangement joins TRBV7-9 to TRBJ1-6; 9 bases are a match to TRBD1. Per the germline V gene, CDR1 is SEHNR and CDR2 is FQNEAQ (reference sequence). V lost 4 bases and J lost 7; bases outside the gene matches: 2. CDR3 length equals 14 residues. CDR3 sequence (DNA): TGTGCCAGCAGCTCCGGACAGGGGAATTCACCCCTCCACTTT. It encodes CASSSGQGNSPLHF.

The V and J genes are TRBV6-5 and TRBJ2-7, with TRBD1 matching over 7 bases. Germline lookup yields CDR1 MNHEY and CDR2 SVGAGI. The length of the CDR3 is 12 residues. J gave up 3 bases and V 6 bases, and 2 bases lay outside the gene matches. CDR3 nucleotides: TGTGCCAGCAGCTGGGACAGCTACGAGCAGTACTTC. This codes for CASSWDSYEQYF.

This sequence joins TRBV9 and TRBJ2-7; no definite D call. Germline V gene lookup returns CDR1 SGDLS and CDR2 YYNGEE. CDR3 size: 13 residues. Trimming took off 5 bases at V and 0 bases at J, with 9 bases between the two ends. CDR3 in amino acids: CASSISPSYEQYF. In nucleotides, the CDR3 is TGTGCCAGCAGTATTAGCCCCTCCTACGAGCAGTACTTC.

This rearrangement joins TRBV12-3 or TRBV12-4 to TRBJ1-1; D is perhaps TRBD1 (6 bases). The CDR3 consists of 13 residues. V was trimmed by 4 bases and J by 11 bases, leaving 17 bases between them. Here the CDR3 DNA reads TGTGCCAGCAGTTCCGGACAGTTAGCGGGGGCTTTCTTT. This codes for CASSSGQLAGAFF.

J is TRBJ1-1 and V is TRBV27; D unclear. V was cut by 2 bases and J by 0 bases, with 7 bases left in between. The CDR3 is 14 amino acids. In germline, CDR1 is MNHEY, CDR2 SMNVEV (reference sequence). CDR3: CASSLASMNTEAFF. CDR3 sequence (DNA): TGTGCCAGCAGTTTAGCCAGCATGAACACTGAAGCTTTCTTT.

The V and J genes are TRBV5-8 and TRBJ1-3; D call uncertain. In germline, CDR1 is SGHTS, CDR2 YDEGEE. With 4 bases removed from V and 0 bases from J, the gap between germline ends came to 14 bases. The CDR3 contains 16 residues. The CDR3 nucleotides read TGTGCCAGCAGCCTATATCAGACGAGCTCTGGAAACACCATATATTTT. The encoded protein is CASSLYQTSSGNTIYF.

The chain recombines TRBV5-1 with TRBJ2-1; possible D gene TRBD2, 7 bases. This CDR3 is 12 amino acids long. The germline CDR1 and CDR2 sequences are SGHRS and YFSETQ. V lost 5 bases and J lost 15, with 18 bases in between. The CDR3 protein is CASSKTRGAWFF. DNA of the CDR3: TGCGCCAGCAGTAAAACTCGGGGGGCGTGGTTCTTC.

CDR3 residues: CASIFNGYTGELFF. The CDR3 nucleotides are TGTGCCAGCATTTTTAACGGGTACACCGGGGAGCTGTTTTTT. V usage is TRBV6-5 and J usage is TRBJ2-2; D is unclear. CDR1 is MNHEY, CDR2 SVGAGI, per germline. V lost 7 bases to trimming and J lost 3 bases, with 12 bases between them. The CDR3 spans 14 residues.

V is TRBV19 and J is TRBJ1-2, with D unresolved. CDR1 LNHDA and CDR2 SQIVND come from the germline V gene (reference sequence). This CDR3 region has 14 residues. V was cut by 5 bases and J by 0 bases, with 10 bases left in between. This CDR3 reads CASSESGPNYGYTF. The CDR3 DNA reads as TGTGCCAGTAGTGAAAGTGGGCCTAACTATGGCTACACCTTC.

V and J are TRBV28 and TRBJ2-7, with D perhaps TRBD2 (7 bases). The germline gives CDR1 MDHEN, CDR2 SYDVKM. This CDR3 is 13 amino acids long. The germline V and J ends were trimmed by 4 bases and 7 bases, with 14 bases remaining between them. The CDR3 here is CASSSTGRGEQYF. The CDR3 DNA reads as TGTGCCAGCAGTTCCACAGGGCGGGGGGAGCAGTACTTC.